This T cell receptor beta chain was recovered during a study of vaccination and CD4 T cells after COVID-19. Note on this clonotype: Its matching antigen is unknown.

The Oncomine TCR Beta short-read assay generated sequence data from the DNA of cultured CD4+ T cells. MiXCR, run by TCRdb on the PCR reads, gives a single entry per CDR3 protein. Of 10,000 or so distinct CDR3 sequences in the sample, around 48% were seen once. The V and J ends lost 0 bases and 6 bases, in that order; junction bases with no gene match: 5. The CDR3 is made up of 15 amino acids. Germline CDR1 reads SGDLS; CDR2 reads YYNGEE. The treatment here: roughly 10-day PBMC culture with coronavirus spike peptide pools or control peptides (ViraFEST assay). CD4+ T cells that came from the unexposed donor were collected before the COVID-19 pandemic (2011-2018). Contingent on cell availability, unexposed-donor CD4+ T cells were interrogated with SARS-CoV-2 S/N and four cold-coronavirus spikes.

The V and J genes are TRBV9 and TRBJ2-1; 8 positions agree with TRBD1. This sequence originates from a human donor in good health. Sequenced input: CD4+ T cells from blood, cultured in vitro. The CDR3 DNA follows: TGTGCCAGCAGCGTAGGCGGGACAGGTCGCAATGAGCAGTTCTTC. Protein: CASSVGGTGRNEQFF.